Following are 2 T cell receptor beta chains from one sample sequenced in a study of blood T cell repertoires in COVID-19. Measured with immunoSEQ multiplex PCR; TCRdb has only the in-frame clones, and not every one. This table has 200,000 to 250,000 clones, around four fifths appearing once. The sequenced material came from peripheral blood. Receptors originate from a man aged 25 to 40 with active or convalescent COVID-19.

The CDR3 loop is CAWSVVAGPELGYTF. Here the CDR3 DNA reads TGTGCCTGGAGTGTAGTTGCGGGACCCGAGCTGGGCTACACCTTC. This chain joins TRBV30 and TRBJ1-2, with a weak D call TRBD1 (5 bases). V dropped 0 bases and J dropped 8 bases, with 19 bases sitting between them. CDR1 and CDR2 (germline): GTSNPN, SVGIG (reference sequence). This CDR3 has 15 residues. Together with reference TRBV30 and TRBJ1-2, the CDR3 gives the full variable domain: SQTIHQWPATLVQPVGSPLSLECTVEGTSNPNLYWYRQAAGRGLQLLFYSVGIGQISSEVPQNLSASRPQDRQFILSSKKLLLSDSGFYLCAWSVVAGPELGYTFGSGTRLTVV.

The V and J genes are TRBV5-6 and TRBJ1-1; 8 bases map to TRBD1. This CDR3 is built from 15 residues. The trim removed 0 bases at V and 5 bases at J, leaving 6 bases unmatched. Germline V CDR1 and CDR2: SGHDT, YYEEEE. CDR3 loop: CASSLGTGYLTEAFF. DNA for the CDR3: TGTGCCAGCAGCTTGGGGACAGGGTATCTGACTGAAGCTTTCTTT.